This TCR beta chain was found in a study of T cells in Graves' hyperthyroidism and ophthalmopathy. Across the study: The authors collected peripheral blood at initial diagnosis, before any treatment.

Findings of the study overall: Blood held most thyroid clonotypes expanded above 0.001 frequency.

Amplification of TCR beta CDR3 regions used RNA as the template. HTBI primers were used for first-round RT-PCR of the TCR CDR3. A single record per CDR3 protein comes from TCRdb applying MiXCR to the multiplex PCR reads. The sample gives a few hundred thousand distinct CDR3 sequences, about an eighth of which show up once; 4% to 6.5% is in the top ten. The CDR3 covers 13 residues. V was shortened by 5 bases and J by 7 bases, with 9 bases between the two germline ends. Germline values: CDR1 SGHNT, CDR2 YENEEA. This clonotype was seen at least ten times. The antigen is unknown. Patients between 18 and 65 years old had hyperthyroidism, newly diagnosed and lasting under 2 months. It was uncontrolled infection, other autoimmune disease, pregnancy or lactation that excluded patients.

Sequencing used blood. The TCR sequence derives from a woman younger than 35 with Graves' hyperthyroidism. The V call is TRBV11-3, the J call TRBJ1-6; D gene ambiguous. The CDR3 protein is CASSRERNSPLHF. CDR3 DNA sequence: TGTGCCAGCAGCCGCGAACGGAATTCACCCCTCCACTTT.